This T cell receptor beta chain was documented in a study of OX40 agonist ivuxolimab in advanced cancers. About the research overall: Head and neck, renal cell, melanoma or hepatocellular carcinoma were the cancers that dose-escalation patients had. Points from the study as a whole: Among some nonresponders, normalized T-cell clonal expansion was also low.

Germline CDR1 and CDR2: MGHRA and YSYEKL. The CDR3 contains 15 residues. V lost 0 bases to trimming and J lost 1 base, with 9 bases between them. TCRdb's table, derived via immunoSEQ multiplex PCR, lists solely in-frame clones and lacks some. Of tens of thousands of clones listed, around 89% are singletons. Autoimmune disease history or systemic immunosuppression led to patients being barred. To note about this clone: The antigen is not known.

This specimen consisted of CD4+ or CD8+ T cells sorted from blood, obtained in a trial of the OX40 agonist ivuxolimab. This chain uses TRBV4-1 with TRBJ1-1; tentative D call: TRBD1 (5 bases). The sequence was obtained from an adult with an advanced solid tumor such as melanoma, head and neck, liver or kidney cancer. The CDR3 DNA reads TGCGCCAGCAGCCAAGAGGGGCAGGCGAACACTGAAGCTTTCTTT. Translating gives CASSQEGQANTEAFF.